Listed below are T cell receptor beta chains from one sample, sequenced in a study of T cells in Graves' hyperthyroidism and ophthalmopathy. Each CDR3 protein is one row after TCRdb ran MiXCR on the multiplex PCR reads. The sample shows hundreds of thousands of distinct CDR3 sequences, over 15% of them seen only once. The specimen sequenced was blood. All receptors come from a woman aged 50 to 60 with Graves' hyperthyroidism that later progressed to Graves' ophthalmopathy. The CDR3 runs from the conserved cysteine through the conserved F or W. The D gene is left open where the match is weak. Rows may omit the clone size; those that give it use once, few, many or a size class.

D: TRBD1
V: TRBV10-3
J: TRBJ1-2
size: NA
CDR3: CASRGGQGAEGYTF
DNA: TGTGCCAGCCGAGGCGGACAGGGGGCGGAAGGCTACACCTTC

D: TRBD1
V: TRBV20-1
J: TRBJ1-4
size: few
CDR3: CSARAPGQGWNEKLFF
DNA: TGCAGTGCTAGAGCCCCAGGACAGGGGTGGAATGAAAAACTGTTTTTT

D: TRBD2
V: TRBV6-5
J: TRBJ2-3
size: NA
CDR3: CASSYGGGSTDTQYF
DNA: TGTGCCAGCAGTTATGGCGGGGGTAGCACAGATACGCAGTATTTT

D: NA
V: TRBV7-2
J: TRBJ2-5
size: many
CDR3: CASSSRHRIKETQYF
DNA: TGTGCCAGCAGCTCCAGACACAGGATTAAAGAGACCCAGTACTTC

D: NA
V: TRBV3-1
J: TRBJ1-1
size: many
CDR3: CASIRTGSTEAFF
DNA: TGTGCCAGCATCCGAACAGGGTCGACTGAAGCTTTCTTT

D: TRBD1
V: TRBV7-2
J: TRBJ1-5
size: many
CDR3: CASSPLAGQEIGPQHF
DNA: TGTGCCAGCAGCCCCCTGGCCGGACAGGAAATTGGACCCCAGCATTTT

D: NA
V: TRBV20-1
J: TRBJ2-3
size: many
CDR3: CSARGPGGGDTQYF
DNA: TGCAGTGCTAGAGGTCCCGGGGGAGGTGATACGCAGTATTTT

D: TRBD1
V: TRBV20-1
J: TRBJ1-5
size: NA
CDR3: CSATGGAGQPQHF
DNA: TGCAGTGCTACAGGGGGCGCAGGGCAGCCCCAGCATTTT

D: NA
V: TRBV7-9
J: TRBJ2-3
size: few
CDR3: CASSQVQLTDTQYF
DNA: TGTGCCAGCAGCCAGGTGCAGCTCACAGATACGCAGTATTTT

D: NA
V: TRBV6-1
J: TRBJ1-5
size: many
CDR3: CASSEVLLGVNQPQHF
DNA: TGTGCCAGCAGTGAAGTGCTCTTAGGGGTCAATCAGCCCCAGCATTTT

D: NA
V: TRBV3-1
J: TRBJ2-7
size: many
CDR3: CASSQVPSAYEQYF
DNA: TGTGCCAGCAGCCAAGTCCCTTCGGCCTACGAGCAGTACTTC

D: NA
V: TRBV7-9
J: TRBJ2-5
size: many
CDR3: CASRLLETQYF
DNA: TGTGCCAGCAGGCTCTTGGAGACCCAGTACTTC

D: NA
V: TRBV6-5
J: TRBJ1-4
size: few
CDR3: CASSYLQYEKLFF
DNA: TGTGCCAGCAGTTACCTCCAATATGAAAAACTGTTTTTT

D: TRBD1
V: TRBV12-3/TRBV12-4
J: TRBJ1-2
size: many
CDR3: CASRTGLSSGYTF
DNA: TGTGCCAGCAGGACAGGGCTATCCTCAGGCTACACCTTC

D: TRBD1
V: TRBV6-5
J: TRBJ2-7
size: NA
CDR3: CASSPQGLGSEQYF
DNA: TGTGCCAGCAGCCCACAGGGGTTAGGATCCGAGCAGTACTTC

D: NA
V: TRBV5-1
J: TRBJ2-2
size: NA
CDR3: CASSLGLPENTGELFF
DNA: TGCGCCAGCAGCTTGGGTCTACCGGAGAACACCGGGGAGCTGTTTTTT

D: NA
V: TRBV20-1
J: TRBJ1-5
size: many
CDR3: CSARYGGQGGDQPQHF
DNA: TGCAGTGCTAGATACGGAGGGCAGGGAGGGGATCAGCCCCAGCATTTT

D: NA
V: TRBV11-2
J: TRBJ1-4
size: many
CDR3: CASSLDPAGVPNEKLFF
DNA: TGTGCCAGCAGCTTAGACCCGGCAGGGGTGCCTAATGAAAAACTGTTTTTT

D: NA
V: TRBV7-9
J: TRBJ2-2
size: few
CDR3: CASSFGDAGELFF
DNA: TGTGCCAGCAGCTTCGGGGACGCCGGGGAGCTGTTTTTT

D: TRBD1
V: TRBV7-9
J: TRBJ2-7
size: many
CDR3: CASSLGDRGRIDEQYF
DNA: TGTGCCAGCAGCTTAGGGGACAGGGGGCGTATCGACGAGCAGTACTTC

D: NA
V: TRBV12-3/TRBV12-4
J: TRBJ1-4
size: NA
CDR3: CASSLLGRGDNEKLFF
DNA: TGTGCCAGCAGTTTGCTGGGGCGGGGGGACAACGAAAAACTGTTTTTT

D: TRBD2
V: TRBV3-1
J: TRBJ2-5
size: NA
CDR3: CASSQEFSGDQETQYF
DNA: TGTGCCAGCAGCCAAGAATTTAGCGGGGACCAAGAGACCCAGTACTTC

D: TRBD1
V: TRBV29-1
J: TRBJ1-1
size: many
CDR3: CSVDPQGMGTEAFF
DNA: TGCAGCGTTGACCCACAGGGGATGGGCACTGAAGCTTTCTTT

D: TRBD1
V: TRBV7-9
J: TRBJ1-2
size: NA
CDR3: CASSLDGTAYGYTF
DNA: TGTGCCAGCAGCTTAGACGGGACAGCCTATGGCTACACCTTC

D: TRBD2
V: TRBV6-1
J: TRBJ2-1
size: NA
CDR3: CASIDLAGGTAGEQFF
DNA: TGTGCCAGCATTGACCTAGCGGGGGGAACCGCCGGTGAGCAGTTCTTC

D: TRBD2
V: TRBV5-1
J: TRBJ2-1
size: NA
CDR3: CASSLSGTTPYNEQFF
DNA: TGCGCCAGCAGCTTGTCCGGGACTACTCCCTACAATGAGCAGTTCTTC

D: NA
V: TRBV3-1
J: TRBJ1-2
size: many
CDR3: CASSQDPAGGNYGYTF
DNA: TGTGCCAGCAGCCAAGACCCGGCTGGGGGTAACTATGGCTACACCTTC

D: TRBD2
V: TRBV7-9
J: TRBJ2-7
size: many
CDR3: CASSVSGGAVSYEQYF
DNA: TGTGCCAGCAGCGTTAGCGGGGGGGCAGTTTCCTACGAGCAGTACTTC

D: NA
V: TRBV6-1
J: TRBJ1-1
size: NA
CDR3: CASSVGMNTEALF
DNA: TGCGCCAGCAGTGTAGGGATGAACACTGAAGCTCTCTTT

D: NA
V: TRBV6-1
J: TRBJ1-5
size: many
CDR3: CASSQGFNQPQHF
DNA: TGTGCCAGCAGCCAGGGATTTAATCAGCCCCAGCATTTT

D: TRBD1
V: TRBV29-1
J: TRBJ2-6
size: many
CDR3: CSVLDRGSSGANVLTF
DNA: TGCAGCGTTCTGGACAGGGGTTCCTCTGGGGCCAACGTCCTGACTTTC

D: NA
V: TRBV3-1
J: TRBJ2-3
size: many
CDR3: CASSQEGPDTQYF
DNA: TGTGCCAGCAGCCAAGAGGGTCCAGATACGCAGTATTTT

D: TRBD1
V: TRBV2
J: TRBJ1-1
size: many
CDR3: CASSFEPGQLAFF
DNA: TGTGCCAGCAGCTTTGAGCCGGGACAGTTAGCTTTCTTT

D: NA
V: TRBV9
J: TRBJ1-5
size: NA
CDR3: CASSVAGLHHQPQHF
DNA: TGTGCCAGCAGCGTAGCTGGACTTCATCATCAGCCCCAGCATTTT

D: TRBD1
V: TRBV5-1
J: TRBJ1-2
size: few
CDR3: CASSLGRTGGDYGYTF
DNA: TGCGCCAGCAGCTTGGGCAGGACAGGGGGCGACTATGGCTACACCTTC

D: NA
V: TRBV6-2/TRBV6-3
J: TRBJ2-1
size: NA
CDR3: CANSHANEQFF
DNA: TGTGCCAACAGTCACGCCAATGAGCAGTTCTTC

D: TRBD1
V: TRBV6-1
J: TRBJ2-3
size: NA
CDR3: CASSGKGAGSTDTQYF
DNA: TGTGCCAGCAGCGGGAAGGGGGCAGGGAGCACAGATACGCAGTATTTT

D: TRBD1
V: TRBV19
J: TRBJ1-2
size: few
CDR3: CAINRGFYGYTF
DNA: TGTGCCATAAACAGGGGTTTCTATGGCTACACCTTC

D: NA
V: TRBV2
J: TRBJ1-5
size: many
CDR3: CASSEWGGNQPQHF
DNA: TGTGCCAGCAGTGAGTGGGGGGGCAATCAGCCCCAGCATTTT

D: TRBD1
V: TRBV6-5
J: TRBJ2-5
size: NA
CDR3: CASSSGGGVLAQYF
DNA: TGTGCCAGCAGTTCAGGGGGCGGGGTCCTGGCCCAGTACTTC

D: TRBD1
V: TRBV6-5
J: TRBJ2-5
size: many
CDR3: CASSYSAQGAVETQYF
DNA: TGTGCCAGCAGTTACTCGGCGCAGGGGGCTGTGGAGACCCAGTACTTC

D: TRBD1
V: TRBV20-1
J: TRBJ1-2
size: NA
CDR3: CSATEWDRGTLRRYGYTF
DNA: TGCAGTGCTACGGAGTGGGACAGGGGAACCCTTAGAAGGTATGGCTACACCTTC

D: NA
V: TRBV30
J: TRBJ2-3
size: NA
CDR3: CACPDPTRGPRMSDTQYF
DNA: TGTGCCTGCCCCGATCCGACCCGGGGCCCGAGAATGTCAGATACGCAGTATTTT

D: NA
V: TRBV7-2
J: TRBJ1-5
size: NA
CDR3: CASSTARDNQPQHF
DNA: TGTGCCAGCAGCACCGCGAGGGACAATCAGCCCCAGCATTTT

D: TRBD1
V: TRBV6-1
J: TRBJ2-7
size: NA
CDR3: CASSRQGITYEQYF
DNA: TGTGCCAGCAGCAGACAGGGGATCACCTACGAGCAGTACTTC

D: NA
V: TRBV14
J: TRBJ2-4
size: NA
CDR3: CASSVGFGAKNIQYF
DNA: TGTGCCAGCAGCGTAGGGTTCGGGGCCAAAAACATTCAGTACTTC

D: TRBD1
V: TRBV7-9
J: TRBJ1-5
size: few
CDR3: CASSLGTGGPNQPQHF
DNA: TGTGCCAGCAGCTTAGGTACAGGGGGGCCAAATCAGCCCCAGCATTTT

D: TRBD1
V: TRBV29-1
J: TRBJ1-2
size: NA
CDR3: CSVGGTGDTF
DNA: TGCAGCGTTGGGGGGACAGGGGACACCTTC

D: TRBD1
V: TRBV13
J: TRBJ2-7
size: few
CDR3: CASSLEDRSYEQYF
DNA: TGTGCCAGCAGCTTAGAGGACAGGTCCTACGAGCAGTACTTC